The following is a TCR beta chain sequence with its context. Its antigen remains unidentified. TCRdb reprocessed the RT-PCR reads with MiXCR, giving one entry per CDR3 protein. This table has around 2,000 distinct CDR3 sequences, 70% to 90% appearing once. This CDR3 has 16 residues. Trimming removed 1 base from V and 6 bases from J; junction bases left unmatched: 8. Germline V gene data show CDR1 as SGHTA and CDR2 as FQGTGA. This sample stems from a study of yellow fever vaccine responses in identical twins. Findings and limits, study-wide: Twins' vaccine T cell responses were reported to seem partly convergent and partly personalized.

The clonotype originates from a woman younger than 30 who received the yellow fever vaccine. This rearrangement joins TRBV7-3 to TRBJ2-3, with TRBD2 matching 9 bases. The sample consisted of T cells from blood (PBMCs), unsorted or a sorted subset (not recorded which), taken before or after yellow fever vaccination (not recorded which). The CDR3 bases are TGTGCCAGCAGCTTAAAGAAGCGGGAGGCCGGGGATACGCAGTATTTT. Protein product: CASSLKKREAGDTQYF.